One sample yielded the 5 T cell receptor beta chains listed below, sequenced in a study of blood T cells in healthy people across ages. It was with a sample-barcoded 5' primer and a J-beta primer mix that a second PCR of about 6 to 12 cycles was run. TCRdb reprocessed the 5' RACE reads via MiXCR and lists one record per CDR3 protein. Seen here are 2 million or so distinct CDR3 sequences, roughly 50% observed once, and the top ten hold approximately 2%. Specimen: blood. These receptors originate from a woman aged 40 to 50 in good health.

V usage is TRBV6-6 and J usage is TRBJ2-3, with D perhaps matching TRBD1 (6 bases). Trimming stripped 6 bases from V and 8 bases from J, with 15 bases between. This CDR3 comprises 13 residues. Germline V lookup: CDR1 MNHNY, CDR2 SVGAGI (reference sequence). The CDR3 bases are TGTGCCAGCAGGGTGGACAGCAGAGGTACGCAGTATTTT. Its translation is CASRVDSRGTQYF.

The chain couples TRBV5-1 to TRBJ2-5, with TRBD1 identical over 9 bases. CDR3 size: 15 residues. With 2 bases clipped from V and 11 bases from J, the junction kept 13 bases outside the gene matches. Per germline, CDR1 SGHRS and CDR2 YFSETQ. CDR3 nucleotides: TGCGCCAGCAGCTTTGTGGGACAGGGAATTGATGAGCAGTACTTC. This translates into CASSFVGQGIDEQYF.

The CDR3 DNA is TGTGCCAGCAGGGGGTGGGTTCAAGCTTTCTTT. This translates into CASRGWVQAFF. The chain employs TRBV27 and TRBJ1-1; D remains unclear. Germline-derived CDR1 and CDR2 are MNHEY and SMNVEV (reference sequence). Trimming took off 6 bases at V and 9 bases at J, with 11 bases between the two ends. This CDR3 is 11 amino acids long.

This clonotype was found a few times. This chain joins TRBV6-6 and TRBJ2-3; D is unresolved. V shed 0 bases and J shed 0 bases, with 13 bases lying between them. The CDR3 spans 17 residues. Germline loops: CDR1 MNHNY, CDR2 SVGAGI (reference sequence). CDR3 DNA sequence: TGTGCCAGCAGTTACTCGATGAACGCCGCTAGCACAGATACGCAGTATTTT. It codes for CASSYSMNAASTDTQYF.

This rearrangement joins TRBV20-1 to TRBJ2-5, with 15 positions matching TRBD2. The closer fit of TRBJ2-7 to the DNA end suggests the J call may be wrong. The CDR3 totals 17 residues. Germline values: CDR1 DFQATT, CDR2 SNEGSKA (reference sequence). As DNA, the CDR3 is TGCAGTGCTAGTGGACTAGCGGGGGGGCCTAGGACAAACGAGCAGTACTTC. Amino acids: CSASGLAGGPRTNEQYF.